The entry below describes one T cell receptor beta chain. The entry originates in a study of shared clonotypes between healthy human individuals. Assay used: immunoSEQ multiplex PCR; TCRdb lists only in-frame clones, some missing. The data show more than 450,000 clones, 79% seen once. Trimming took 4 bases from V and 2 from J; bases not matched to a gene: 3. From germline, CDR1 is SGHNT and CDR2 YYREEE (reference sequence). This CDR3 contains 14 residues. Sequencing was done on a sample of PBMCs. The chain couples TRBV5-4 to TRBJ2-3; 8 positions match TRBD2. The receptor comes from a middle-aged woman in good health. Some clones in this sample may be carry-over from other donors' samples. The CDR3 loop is CASSQAGVTDTQYF. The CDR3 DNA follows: TGTGCCAGCAGCCAAGCGGGGGTCACAGATACGCAGTATTTT.